This TCR beta chain originates from a study of control samples from healthy donors and cancer patients. Data came from immunoSEQ multiplex PCR; TCRdb stores just in-frame clones and leaves some out. The table records 150,000 to 180,000 clones, 85% to 95% of them present only once. The CDR3 has 16 amino acids. Trimming took 7 bases from V and 6 from J; bases not matched to a gene: 9. Germline V CDR1 and CDR2: MNHEY, SMNVEV (reference sequence). Specimen: blood. This TCR was recovered from a man between 35 and 55 years old in good health. The chain joins TRBV27 to TRBJ2-2; 12 nucleotides match TRBD1. CDR3 DNA sequence: TGTGCCAGCACCTTGGGGACAGGGGGCTTAGCCGGGGAGCTGTTTTTT. It is translated as CASTLGTGGLAGELFF.